Shown below are 32 T cell receptor beta chains from a single sample sequenced in a study of blood T cell repertoires in COVID-19. Clones were sequenced by immunoSEQ multiplex PCR, and TCRdb holds only the in-frame ones, with some missing. The sample records approximately 290,000 clones, 84% being singletons. Material: peripheral blood. The source of these receptors is a person aged 70 to 85 with COVID-19, enrolled during active disease.

The V gene is TRBV28, the J gene TRBJ2-7; 8 nucleotides agree with TRBD1. Per the germline V gene, CDR1 is MDHEN and CDR2 is SYDVKM. The V segment lost 7 bases and the J segment 1 base; nucleotides outside the gene matches: 12. The length of the CDR3 is 16 residues. CDR3 in amino acids: CASKQGQEYVSYEQYF. The CDR3 DNA reads as TGTGCCAGCAAACAGGGACAGGAATATGTATCCTACGAGCAGTACTTC. Looking up the rest from reference TRBV28 and TRBJ2-7 gives the full variable domain: DVKVTQSSRYLVKRTGEKVFLECVQDMDHENMFWYRQDPGLGLRLIYFSYDVKMKEKGDIPEGYSVSREKKERFSLILESASTNQTSMYLCASKQGQEYVSYEQYFGPGTRLTVT.

This clone has just a few counts. The sample contains more than one DNA sequence encoding this CDR3. CDR3 residues: CASSIEGSTEAFF. The CDR3 DNA reads TGTGCCAGTAGTATAGAGGGCAGTACTGAAGCTTTCTTT. The J gene is TRBJ1-1, the V gene TRBV19; D uncertain. Trimming left V 0 bases short and J 5 bases short, with 7 bases between. CDR1 and CDR2 (germline): LNHDA, SQIVND (reference sequence). The CDR3 is made up of 13 amino acids. The whole variable domain, filled in from reference TRBV19 and TRBJ1-1, reads DGGITQSPKYLFRKEGQNVTLSCEQNLNHDAMYWYRQDPGQGLRLIYYSQIVNDFQKGDIAEGYSVSREKKESFPLTVTSAQKNPTAFYLCASSIEGSTEAFFGQGTRLTVV.

This chain uses TRBV29-1 with TRBJ2-7; TRBD1 aligns across 10 bases. V shed 7 bases, J shed 6 bases, and the junction held 9 bases outside the gene matches. CDR3 length: 13 residues. The germline V gene encodes CDR1 SQVTM and CDR2 ANQGSEA. The CDR3 sequence is CSGTGTGVREQYF. The CDR3 region has the DNA TGCAGCGGAACCGGGACAGGGGTGCGCGAGCAGTACTTC.

This chain connects TRBV19 to TRBJ2-3, with TRBD2 matching 10 bases. The germline gives CDR1 LNHDA, CDR2 SQIVND (reference sequence). The V and J ends lost 3 bases and 0 bases, in that order; junction bases with no gene match: 6. The CDR3 has 17 amino acids. CDR3 DNA: TGTGCCAGTAGTATTGCCGGGACTAGCGATAGCACAGATACGCAGTATTTT. It yields the protein CASSIAGTSDSTDTQYF. The complete variable domain, with remaining parts taken from reference TRBV19 and TRBJ2-3, reads DGGITQSPKYLFRKEGQNVTLSCEQNLNHDAMYWYRQDPGQGLRLIYYSQIVNDFQKGDIAEGYSVSREKKESFPLTVTSAQKNPTAFYLCASSIAGTSDSTDTQYFGPGTRLTVL.

The CDR3: CAWSSIAGVNEQFF. The CDR3 bases are TGTGCCTGGTCCTCGATAGCGGGGGTCAATGAGCAGTTCTTC. The chain uses TRBV30 and TRBJ2-1; 9 nucleotides agree with TRBD2. There are 14 residues in the CDR3. J lost 6 bases, V lost 5 bases, and 8 bases had no gene match. Germline CDR1 and CDR2: GTSNPN and SVGIG (reference sequence).

The J gene is TRBJ2-5, the V gene TRBV11-2; 8 nucleotides line up with TRBD1. Germline V gene data show CDR1 as SGHAT and CDR2 as FQNNGV. CDR3 size: 14 residues. The trim removed 5 bases at V and 5 bases at J, leaving 7 bases unmatched. This CDR3 is CASSPRGLSETQYF. The CDR3, as DNA: TGTGCCAGCAGCCCCAGGGGGCTGTCGGAGACCCAGTACTTC.

This clone has ten or more counts. CDR3 bases: TGTGCCAGCAGCCCCACAGGGGCAAATCAGCCCCAGCATTTT. Translating it yields CASSPTGANQPQHF. The V gene is TRBV7-8, the J gene TRBJ1-5; TRBD1 matches 7 bases. The ends lost 5 bases at V and 4 bases at J; junction bases unmatched: 5. This CDR3 is 14 amino acids long. In germline, CDR1 is SGHVS, CDR2 FQNEAQ. The full variable domain, in which reference TRBV7-8 and TRBJ1-5 provide the parts outside the CDR3, is GAGVSQSPRYKVAKRGQDVALRCDPISGHVSLFWYQQALGQGPEFLTYFQNEAQLDKSGLPSDRFFAERPEGSVSTLKIQRTQQEDSAVYLCASSPTGANQPQHFGDGTRLSIL.

The chain recombines TRBV7-9 with TRBJ1-1; 7 positions match TRBD1. Germline trimming cut 5 bases from V and 1 base from J; bases unmatched to any gene: 16. Germline CDR1 is SEHNR and CDR2 is FQNEAQ (reference sequence). The CDR3 loop spans 18 amino acids. The CDR3 reads CASSTRDSEVFGNTEAFF. The DNA of the CDR3 is TGTGCCAGCAGCACCCGGGACAGTGAAGTATTTGGGAACACTGAAGCTTTCTTT.

The rearrangement uses TRBV12-5 and TRBJ1-2, with TRBD1 identical over 7 bases. This CDR3 contains 17 residues. V shed 3 bases, J shed 2 bases, and the junction held 12 bases outside the gene matches. The germline gives CDR1 LGHNT, CDR2 FRNRAP. The CDR3 DNA follows: TGTGCTAGTGGTTTTGCAGGTACAGGGGTGGGGAACTATGGCTACACCTTC. It is translated as CASGFAGTGVGNYGYTF.

There are a few counts of this clone. This chain links TRBV29-1 with TRBJ1-4; 9 bases are a match to TRBD1. Germline V lookup: CDR1 SQVTM, CDR2 ANQGSEA. V was clipped by 4 bases and J by 7 bases; unmatched bases: 10. This CDR3 comprises 15 residues. CDR3 sequence (DNA): TGCAGCGTTGGGTCTCACAGGGGGCTTAGTGAAAAACTGTTTTTT. Translating it yields CSVGSHRGLSEKLFF.

This chain links TRBV28 with TRBJ1-4, with D perhaps matching TRBD1 (5 bases). V shed 6 bases and J shed 8 bases, with 16 bases lying between them. This CDR3 comprises 14 residues. Looked up from germline, CDR1 is MDHEN and CDR2 is SYDVKM. In DNA, the CDR3 is TGTGCCAGCAGCACCGGGACTCTACACGAAAAACTGTTTTTT. Protein: CASSTGTLHEKLFF.

This chain connects TRBV4-3 to TRBJ1-2; D call uncertain. CDR1 is LGHNA and CDR2 is YSLEER in the germline V gene. The CDR3 sequence is 14 residues long. V lost 3 bases, J lost 8 bases, and 16 bases lay in between. The CDR3 spells CASSHNLEARGYTF. CDR3 DNA: TGCGCCAGCAGCCATAACTTGGAGGCGCGGGGCTACACCTTC.

V gene TRBV15 combines with J gene TRBJ1-1, with D hard to call. V lost 1 base and J lost 8, with 20 bases in between. The CDR3 covers 16 residues. CDR1 and CDR2 from the germline V gene are LNHNV and YYDKDF (reference sequence). The CDR3: CATSRALGKRAREAFF. The CDR3 coding sequence is TGTGCCACCAGCAGAGCCCTCGGGAAACGGGCACGCGAAGCTTTCTTT.

This sequence joins TRBV6-5 and TRBJ2-7, with a possible D match to TRBD2 (5 bases). The length of the CDR3 is 15 residues. CDR1 and CDR2 from the germline V gene are MNHEY and SVGAGI. Trimming removed 4 bases at V and 2 bases at J, with 15 bases between. DNA of the CDR3: TGTGCCAGCAGTTTCTCTAGGACTGGGGCCTACGAGCAGTACTTC. Amino acids: CASSFSRTGAYEQYF.

The chain joins TRBV6-2 or TRBV6-3 to TRBJ2-3; no definite D call. Germline V gene data show CDR1 as MNHEY and CDR2 as SVGEGT. This CDR3 is built from 14 residues. V was cut by 2 bases and J by 2 bases, with 8 bases left in between. The CDR3 DNA follows: TGTGCCAGCAGTTACCTTACAACCACAGATACGCAGTATTTT. Its protein is CASSYLTTTDTQYF.

The rearrangement links TRBV5-1 to TRBJ1-2; perhaps TRBD1 as D (5 bases). Trimming pared 0 bases from V and 0 bases from J, leaving 6 bases between. CDR1 SGHRS and CDR2 YFSETQ come from the germline V gene. There are 14 residues in the CDR3. In DNA form, the CDR3 reads TGCGCCAGCAGCTTGGAGGGGTCTAACTATGGCTACACCTTC. Residues: CASSLEGSNYGYTF.

The chain links TRBV28 to TRBJ1-6; TRBD1 might be the D (6 bases). Trimming removed 5 bases at V and 10 bases at J, with 18 bases between. Germline CDR1 reads MDHEN; CDR2 reads SYDVKM. This CDR3 comprises 15 residues. In DNA, the CDR3 is TGTGCCAGCAGTCCGCAAACCGGGACACTGTCACCCCTCCACTTT. Translation gives CASSPQTGTLSPLHF.

This chain uses TRBV29-1 with TRBJ2-2; TRBD1 agrees at 9 bases. The germline V gene encodes CDR1 SQVTM and CDR2 ANQGSEA. The CDR3 runs 15 residues. Trimming at V came to 4 bases and at J to 7 bases, leaving 10 bases not matched to a gene. In DNA, the CDR3 is TGCAGCGTTGTCTCCGGGACAGGGTTTGGCGGGGAGCTGTTTTTT. This encodes CSVVSGTGFGGELFF.

CDR3 bases: TGTGCCAGCAGTTTCCGGGACACGAATTCACCCCTCCACTTT. This encodes CASSFRDTNSPLHF. The chain carries TRBV6-5 and TRBJ1-6; a weak D match, TRBD1 (6 bases). V was trimmed by 4 bases and J by 7 bases, leaving 11 bases between them. Germline V lookup: CDR1 MNHEY, CDR2 SVGAGI. CDR3 length equals 14 residues.

There are a few counts of this clone. V usage is TRBV6-5 and J usage is TRBJ1-2, with D possibly being TRBD1 (5 bases). V was cut by 7 bases and J by 7 bases, with 19 bases left in between. In germline, CDR1 is MNHEY, CDR2 SVGAGI. The CDR3 runs to 14 residues. The CDR3: CASKTQGAQSGYTF. The CDR3 nucleotides are TGTGCCAGCAAAACCCAAGGGGCGCAAAGTGGCTACACCTTC.

The V gene is TRBV20-1, the J gene TRBJ2-1; D is unresolved. The V end was cut by 7 bases, the J end by 3 bases, with 7 bases between. The CDR3 spans 11 residues. Per the germline V gene, CDR1 is DFQATT and CDR2 is SNEGSKA (reference sequence). CDR3 loop: CSGALYNEQFF. The CDR3 DNA reads TGCAGTGGGGCTCTCTACAATGAGCAGTTCTTC.

The chain couples TRBV9 to TRBJ2-3, with TRBD2 matching 8 bases. CDR1 is SGDLS and CDR2 is YYNGEE in the germline V gene. The CDR3 has 13 amino acids. The V segment lost 9 bases and the J segment 4 bases; nucleotides outside the gene matches: 7. As DNA, the CDR3 is TGTGCCACCTCTCGGGGGGGGGCAGATACGCAGTATTTT. Protein product: CATSRGGADTQYF.

The J gene is TRBJ1-5, the V gene TRBV6-5; a weak D match, TRBD1 (5 bases). There are 13 residues in the CDR3. CDR1 and CDR2 (germline): MNHEY, SVGAGI. Trimming shortened V by 8 bases and J by 4 bases, and 12 bases separated the two germline ends. CDR3 bases: TGTGCCAGCGGGCGACAGTTGAATCAGCCCCAGCATTTT. Protein: CASGRQLNQPQHF.

The chain couples TRBV5-6 to TRBJ1-2, with D possibly TRBD1 on 5 matching bases. This CDR3 contains 14 residues. Trimming removed 0 bases at V and 7 bases at J, with 13 bases between. Germline CDR1 SGHDT, CDR2 YYEEEE. The CDR3: CASSLVGRVSGYTF. The CDR3 coding sequence is TGTGCCAGCAGCTTGGTTGGCAGGGTGAGTGGCTACACCTTC.

The chain combines TRBV9 with TRBJ2-3; 9 positions agree with TRBD1. The ends lost 2 bases at V and 4 bases at J; junction bases unmatched: 5. The CDR3 is 15 amino acids. Germline lookup yields CDR1 SGDLS and CDR2 YYNGEE. CDR3 DNA sequence: TGTGCCAGCAGCGTCACAGGGGGCAGTCCAGATACGCAGTATTTT. This codes for CASSVTGGSPDTQYF.

The CDR3 spells CASSLQGARETQYF. The CDR3 bases are TGTGCCAGCAGCTTACAGGGGGCGAGGGAGACCCAGTACTTC. The gene calls are TRBV7-9 and TRBJ2-5; 8 bases agree with TRBD1. The CDR3 runs 14 residues. J gave up 5 bases and V 2 bases, and 4 bases lay outside the gene matches. Germline V gene data show CDR1 as SEHNR and CDR2 as FQNEAQ (reference sequence).

The chain has TRBV5-1 and TRBJ2-3; 8 bases match TRBD1. This CDR3 has 15 amino acids. Germline CDR1 SGHRS, CDR2 YFSETQ. After removal of 4 bases from V and 3 bases from J, the junction contained 7 bases not matched to a gene. CDR3 coding DNA: TGCGCCAGCAGCCTCCAGGGGGCAGCTACAGATACGCAGTATTTT. Encoded protein: CASSLQGAATDTQYF.

This sequence joins TRBV29-1 and TRBJ2-7; 9 bases are a match to TRBD2. The ends lost 5 bases at V and 9 bases at J; junction bases unmatched: 14. This CDR3 has 14 residues. CDR1 and CDR2 (germline): SQVTM, ANQGSEA. CDR3 DNA: TGCAGCGTTAAAGCGGGGGGTACCGAGGGGTTGCAGTACTTC. It specifies CSVKAGGTEGLQYF.

This rearrangement joins TRBV5-1 to TRBJ2-5; a possible D gene is TRBD1 (5 bases). Germline V lookup: CDR1 SGHRS, CDR2 YFSETQ. The CDR3 runs to 15 residues. Deletions cut 0 bases from V and 4 bases from J, with 13 bases between. CDR3 sequence (DNA): TGCGCCAGCAGCTTGGAAACAGGTGGGGCAGAGACCCAGTACTTC. It specifies CASSLETGGAETQYF.

The J gene is TRBJ1-3, the V gene TRBV30; D ambiguous. With 5 bases removed from V and 1 base from J, the gap between germline ends came to 12 bases. The CDR3 has 14 residues. Germline lookup yields CDR1 GTSNPN and CDR2 SVGIG (reference sequence). Here the CDR3 DNA reads TGTGCCTGGGCCCCTGGACTTTCTGGAAACACCATATATTTT. The encoded protein is CAWAPGLSGNTIYF.

This clone was seen a handful of times. This chain uses TRBV4-1 with TRBJ1-2; 9 bases fit TRBD1. This CDR3 is 18 amino acids long. Germline lookup yields CDR1 MGHRA and CDR2 YSYEKL. Germline trimming cut 1 base from V and 1 base from J; bases unmatched to any gene: 10. Here the CDR3 reads CASSQGILNRGRNYGYTF. DNA for the CDR3: TGCGCCAGCAGCCAAGGAATCCTCAACAGGGGGCGTAACTATGGCTACACCTTC.

The chain combines TRBV20-1 with TRBJ2-7; a weak D match, TRBD2 (6 bases). The CDR3 spans 10 residues. V lost 3 bases and J 9 bases, leaving 9 bases between the germline ends. Looked up from germline, CDR1 is DFQATT and CDR2 is SNEGSKA (reference sequence). The chain's CDR3 is CSASTEGQYF. The CDR3 bases are TGCAGTGCTAGTACGGAGGGGCAGTACTTC.